The clone carrying this T cell receptor (beta chain) has more than one count but fewer than ten. This entry belongs to a study of blood T cell repertoires in COVID-19. Looking at the study overall: Acute and convalescent COVID-19 samples came from the United States, Italy and Spain. From T cells, B-cell-depleted T cells, or PBMCs came the material, which was cDNA or gDNA.

Original analysis: Amplification of reference gene primers was used by the study to estimate nucleated cell counts. Libraries were prepared by immunoSEQ multiplex PCR; TCRdb keeps only in-frame clonotypes and omits some of them. The DNA gave D and trimming, while V, J and clone size come from that table. In the table there are 400,000 or so clones, around 87% of which are singletons. The CDR3 runs 15 residues. Germline values: CDR1 WSHSY, CDR2 SAAADI. V was clipped by 0 bases and J by 7 bases; unmatched bases: 5. This TCR derives from a human donor in a cohort sampled during active COVID-19. Sequenced: peripheral blood. The chain couples TRBV10-2 to TRBJ1-5; 8 bases map to TRBD1. This CDR3 reads CASSESIQGGQPQHF. CDR3 DNA sequence: TGCGCCAGCAGTGAGTCGATACAGGGGGGCCAGCCCCAGCATTTT.